This T cell receptor beta chain was sequenced for a study of cytomegalovirus exposure and HLA in healthy donors. Regarding the study as a whole: Associated with cytomegalovirus, according to the listing, were 150 to 200 TCR beta chains.

Primers for the PCR totalled 60 Vbeta and 13 Jbeta. TCRdb's table, derived via immunoSEQ multiplex PCR, lists solely in-frame clones and lacks some. The table records roughly 130,000 clones, 65% to 90% of them present only once. A note on this clone: The target antigen is unknown.

V shed 1 base and J shed 1 base, with 3 bases lying between them. Per the germline V gene, CDR1 is SGHVS and CDR2 is FQNEAQ. The CDR3 is 13 residues long. Material for sequencing was PBMCs. The origin of this receptor is a girl aged 2-9 years in good health and CMV-seronegative. The chain is built from TRBV7-8 and TRBJ2-3; no clear D gene. The CDR3 sequence is CASSLGGTDTQYF. Here the CDR3 DNA reads TGTGCCAGCAGCTTAGGAGGCACAGATACGCAGTATTTT.